The source of this TCR beta chain is a study of blood T cells in healthy people across ages. Study at large: Through template switching, about one barcoded beta molecule was captured per two T cells, as measured in model experiments.

A second about 7 to 11 cycle PCR used barcoded and J-beta primers. The yield of each sample was at least 2.5 million CDR3-containing paired-end reads. Via MiXCR, TCRdb re-called the 5' RACE reads, giving one row per CDR3 protein. The data contain about 680,000 distinct CDR3 sequences, about 52% of them singletons. The germline CDR1 and CDR2 sequences are SGHRS and YFSETQ. The length of the CDR3 is 16 residues. Healthy Caucasians from Russia aged about 6 to 90 served as donors. The sequenced material came from blood. The receptor was isolated from a woman aged 60-75 years in good health. This chain links TRBV5-1 with TRBJ2-1; D is possibly TRBD1 or TRBD2 (7 bases each). The J call could be wrong; TRBJ2-7 is a better fit for the DNA end. CDR3 amino acids: CASSLGGGGSYNEQYF. The CDR3 DNA sequence: TGCGCCAGCAGCTTGGGGGGAGGGGGCTCCTACAATGAGCAGTACTTC.